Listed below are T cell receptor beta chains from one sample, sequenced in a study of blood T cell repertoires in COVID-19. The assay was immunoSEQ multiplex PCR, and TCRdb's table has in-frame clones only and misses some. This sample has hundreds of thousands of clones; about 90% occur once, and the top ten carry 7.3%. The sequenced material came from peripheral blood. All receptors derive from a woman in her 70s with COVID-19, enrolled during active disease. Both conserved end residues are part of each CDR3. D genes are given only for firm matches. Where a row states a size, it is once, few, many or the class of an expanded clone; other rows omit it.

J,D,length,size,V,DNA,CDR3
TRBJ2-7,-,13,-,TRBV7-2,TGTGCCAGCAGCGAAATCTTGCGGAGCGAGCAGTACTTC,CASSEILRSEQYF
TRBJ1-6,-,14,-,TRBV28,TGTGCCGGTAAGGCGGGGGGCCAGAATTCACCCCTCCACTTT,CAGKAGGQNSPLHF
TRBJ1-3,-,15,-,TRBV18,TGTGCCAGCTCACCCTCGACTTTCTCTGGAAACACCATATATTTT,CASSPSTFSGNTIYF
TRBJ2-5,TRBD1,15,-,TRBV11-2,TGTGCCAGCAGCCCAAGGACAGGGGGAATGGAGACCCAGTACTTC,CASSPRTGGMETQYF
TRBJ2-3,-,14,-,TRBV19,TGTGCCAGTAGTATGGACAGAAGCACAGATACGCAGTATTTT,CASSMDRSTDTQYF
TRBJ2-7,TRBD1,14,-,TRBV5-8,TGTGCCAGCACCCCGGGACAGGGGTTCTACGAGCAGTACTTC,CASTPGQGFYEQYF
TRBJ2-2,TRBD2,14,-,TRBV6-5,TGTGCCAGCTTCCACGGGGGGGGCACCGGGGAGCTGTTTTTT,CASFHGGGTGELFF
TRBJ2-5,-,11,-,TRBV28,TGTGCCAGCTCCCCCAAAGAGACCCAGTACTTC,CASSPKETQYF
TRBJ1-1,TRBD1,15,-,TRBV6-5,TGTGCCAGCAGTTACGGGACAGGGGGGAGAACTGAAGCTTTCTTT,CASSYGTGGRTEAFF
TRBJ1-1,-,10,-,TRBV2,TGTGCCAGCGCTGGAGGGGCGGCTTTCTTT,CASAGGAAFF
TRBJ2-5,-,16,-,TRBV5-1,TGCGCCAGCACCCTGAAACAGGGAGAGATCCAAGAGACCCAGTACTTC,CASTLKQGEIQETQYF
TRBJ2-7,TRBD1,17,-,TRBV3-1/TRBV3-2,TGTGCCAGCAGCCAGGTCCCCGGGACAGGGGGGCCCAGCGAGCAGTACTTC,CASSQVPGTGGPSEQYF
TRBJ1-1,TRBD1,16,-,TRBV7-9,TGTGCCAGCAGCCCTACGCACTTGGACAGGTACACTGAAGCTTTCTTT,CASSPTHLDRYTEAFF
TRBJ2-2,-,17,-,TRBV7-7,TGTGCCAGCAGCTTAGGACAGGGGAGGGAATCCACCGGGGAGCTGTTTTTT,CASSLGQGRESTGELFF
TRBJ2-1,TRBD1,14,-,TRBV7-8,TGTGCCAGCAGCTTTGGTCAGGGGGACAATGAGCAGTTCTTC,CASSFGQGDNEQFF
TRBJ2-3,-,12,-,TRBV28,TGTGCCACCACTGGTCTCACAGATACGCAGTATTTT,CATTGLTDTQYF
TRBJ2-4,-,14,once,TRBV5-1,TGCGCCAGCAAATCGGGAGGGGGCGGGAACATTCAGTACTTC,CASKSGGGGNIQYF
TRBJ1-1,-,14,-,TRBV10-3,TGTGCCATCAGTGGTAACCTTAGGGGCACTGAAGCTTTCTTT,CAISGNLRGTEAFF
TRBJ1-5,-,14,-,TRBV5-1,TGCGCCAGCAGCTTGGGGGGGCTCTATCAGCCCCAGCATTTT,CASSLGGLYQPQHF
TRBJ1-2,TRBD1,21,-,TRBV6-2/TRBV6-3,TGTGCCAGCAGTTACCTCACCCGTCCGGGACAGACTACTCGATTAAACTATGGCTACACCTTC,CASSYLTRPGQTTRLNYGYTF
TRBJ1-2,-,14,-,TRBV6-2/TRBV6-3,TGTGCCAGCAGTGCCTCGACAGGCAACTATGGCTACACCTTC,CASSASTGNYGYTF
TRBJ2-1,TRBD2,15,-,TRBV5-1,TGCGCCAGCAGCTTGGCCGGGACTATAAATGGTGAGCAGTTCTTC,CASSLAGTINGEQFF
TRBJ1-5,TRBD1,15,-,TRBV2,TGTGCCAGCAGTGGGACAGGGTCGTTCGATCAGCCCCAGCATTTT,CASSGTGSFDQPQHF
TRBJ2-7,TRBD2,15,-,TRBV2,TGTGCCAGCAGTGAGACCTGGGGGGGGACCTACGAGCAGTACTTC,CASSETWGGTYEQYF
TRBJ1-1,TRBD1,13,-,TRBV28,TGTGCCAGCCCCGGGCAGGGGGACACTGAAGCTTTCTTT,CASPGQGDTEAFF
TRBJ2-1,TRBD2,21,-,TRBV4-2,TGTGCCAGCACGTCGGTCCCGGGACTAGCGGGGGGGCCCTTCACCTACAATGAGCAGTTCTTC,CASTSVPGLAGGPFTYNEQFF
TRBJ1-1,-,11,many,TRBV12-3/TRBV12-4,TGTGCCAGCAGTTTCGGGGGGGTAGCTTTCTTT,CASSFGGVAFF
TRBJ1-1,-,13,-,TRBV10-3,TGTGCCATCAGGGGGGCGGGGAACACTGAAGCTTTCTTT,CAIRGAGNTEAFF
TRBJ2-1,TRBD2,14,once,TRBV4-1,TGCGCCGCGGCCAGAGTCGGGGGGTACAATGAGCAGTTCTTC,CAAARVGGYNEQFF
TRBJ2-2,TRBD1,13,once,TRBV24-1,TGTGCCACCAGTGCAGGGGGCGCCGGGGAGCTGTTTTTT,CATSAGGAGELFF
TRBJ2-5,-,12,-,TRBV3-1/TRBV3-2,TGTGCCAGCAGCCAGACTGCCCTGGCCCAGTACTTC,CASSQTALAQYF
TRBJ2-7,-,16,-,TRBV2,TGTGCCAGCAGTGAAACCCGGTCAGCGTCCTCCTACGAGCAGTACTTC,CASSETRSASSYEQYF
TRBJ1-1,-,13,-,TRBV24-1,TGTGCCACCAGTGGCATCGGGAACACTGAAGCTTTCTTT,CATSGIGNTEAFF
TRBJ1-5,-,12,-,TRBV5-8,TGTGCCAGCAGCTTGTACAATCAGCCCCAGCATTTT,CASSLYNQPQHF
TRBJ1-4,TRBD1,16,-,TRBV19,TGTGCCAGTAGGGACAGGGGGTTTTCCTTCAATGAAAAACTGTTTTTT,CASRDRGFSFNEKLFF
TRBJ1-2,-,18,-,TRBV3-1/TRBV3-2,TGTGCCAGCAGCCAAGATATAAGAGGAGGGTTGGCTAACTATGGCTACACCTTC,CASSQDIRGGLANYGYTF
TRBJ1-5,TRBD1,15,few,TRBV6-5,TGTGCCAGCGGCAGGGGACAGGGGAGTTCTCAGCCCCAGCATTTT,CASGRGQGSSQPQHF
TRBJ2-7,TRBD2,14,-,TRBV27,TGTGCCAGCAGTTTAGGGGGGGTCGGGTACGAGCAGTACTTC,CASSLGGVGYEQYF
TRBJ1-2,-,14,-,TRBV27,TGTGCCAGCAGTTTATCTGTCAGGGCCAATGGCTACACCTTC,CASSLSVRANGYTF
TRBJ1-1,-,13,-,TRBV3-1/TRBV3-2,TGTGCCAGCAGCCATGGCAGGTACACTGAAGCTTTCTTT,CASSHGRYTEAFF
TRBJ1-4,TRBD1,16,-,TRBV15,TGTGCCACCAGCAGAGGAGGGACAGGTCTTAATGAAAAACTGTTTTTT,CATSRGGTGLNEKLFF
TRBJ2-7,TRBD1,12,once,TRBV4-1,TGCGCCAGCTCCCAGGGGGCGGGTGAGCAGTACTTC,CASSQGAGEQYF
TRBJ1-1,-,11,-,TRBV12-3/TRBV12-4,TGTGCCAGCAGTCCGGGGATGGGGGCTTTCTTT,CASSPGMGAFF
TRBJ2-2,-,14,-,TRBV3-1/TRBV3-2,TGTGCCAGCAGCGCCAGGGTAAACACCGGGGAGCTGTTTTTT,CASSARVNTGELFF
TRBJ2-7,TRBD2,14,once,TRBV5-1,TGCGCCAGCAGCTTCCTAGCGGGGGGCTACGAGCAGTACTTC,CASSFLAGGYEQYF
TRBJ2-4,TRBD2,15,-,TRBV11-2,TGTGCCAGCAGCGTCGGGACTAGCGGGGAATCCATTCAGTACTTC,CASSVGTSGESIQYF
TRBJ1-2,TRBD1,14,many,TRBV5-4,TGTGCCAGCAGCCCCGGACAGGAGCGCTATGGCTACACCTTC,CASSPGQERYGYTF
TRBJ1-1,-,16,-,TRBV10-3,TGTGCCATCAGTGAGTCCCGCGCAGGGGTAGGGTCTGAAGCTTTCTTT,CAISESRAGVGSEAFF
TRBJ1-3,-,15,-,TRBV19,TGTGCCAGTAGTTGGGCTACAGGGATAGGGAACACCATATATTTT,CASSWATGIGNTIYF
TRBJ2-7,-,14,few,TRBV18,TGTGCCAGCTCACCCCCCGGGTCCCTCTACGAGCAGTACTTC,CASSPPGSLYEQYF
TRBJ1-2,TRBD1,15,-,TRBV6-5,TGTGCCAGCAGTTCCGACAGGGGCTTTAGCTATGGCTACACCTTC,CASSSDRGFSYGYTF
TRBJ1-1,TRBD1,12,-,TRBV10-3,TGTGCCATTATGACAGGGGACACTGAAGCTTTCTTT,CAIMTGDTEAFF
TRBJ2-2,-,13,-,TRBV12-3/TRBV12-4,TGTGCCAGCAGTTTGAGTTACACCGGGGAGCTGTTTTTT,CASSLSYTGELFF
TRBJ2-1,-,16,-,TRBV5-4,TGTGCCAGCAGCTTCCGGCGGGACGCGATCTACAATGAGCAGTTCTTC,CASSFRRDAIYNEQFF
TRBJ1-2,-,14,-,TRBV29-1,TGCAGCGTTGTCCAAACAACACCTAACTATGGCTACACCTTC,CSVVQTTPNYGYTF
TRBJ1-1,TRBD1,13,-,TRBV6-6,TGTGCCAGCAGCCAGGGGACAGGGGCTGAAGCTTTCTTT,CASSQGTGAEAFF
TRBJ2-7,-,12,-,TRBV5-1,TGCGCCAGCAGCCGGACAGTTTACGAGCAGTACTTC,CASSRTVYEQYF